This T cell receptor beta chain was sequenced for a study of T cell repertoires in cytomegalovirus infection. TCRdb reprocessed the reads with MiXCR, giving one entry per CDR3 protein. The table includes 360,000 or so distinct CDR3 sequences, about 35% detected once. The germline V and J ends were trimmed by 0 bases and 3 bases, with 8 bases remaining between them. The CDR3 extends over 13 amino acids. Germline values: CDR1 SQVTM, CDR2 ANQGSEA. Note on this clonotype: The target antigen is unknown.

The chain employs TRBV29-1 and TRBJ1-2, with D maybe TRBD1 (5 bases). The material was cultured PBMCs, obtained from culture after CMV antigen stimulation. This TCR was sampled from a human donor in good health (CMV status not recorded). Some clones in this sample may be carry-over from other donors' samples. The CDR3 bases are TGCAGCGTTGAAGATTCAGGGTACTATGGCTACACCTTC. Amino acid sequence: CSVEDSGYYGYTF.